The clone carrying this T cell receptor beta chain was observed once. Its antigen is still unknown. This CDR3 has 16 amino acids. CDR1 and CDR2 (germline): SEHNR, FQNEAQ (reference sequence). The V and J ends lost 6 bases and 5 bases, in that order; junction bases with no gene match: 12. This specimen comes from a study of T-cell memory formation after mild COVID-19. Study outcomes and limitations: Mainly CM and EM harbored the contracting CD4+ clones; mainly EMRA harbored the CD8+ ones. Clones contracting across day 15 to 85 had a balanced CD4/CD8 profile; later expanding clones leaned CD4+.

TCRdb fed the 5' RACE reads into MiXCR, producing one record per CDR3 protein. The sample carries approximately 100,000 distinct CDR3 sequences, roughly an eighth recorded once. The sequenced sample was PBMCs or a T cell subset sorted from them (not recorded which). V is TRBV7-9 and J is TRBJ2-1, with 8 bases fitting TRBD2. This TCR derives from an adult woman who had mild COVID-19 (a few samples of this study predate the infection). Cell type and time point are not known. CDR3 protein: CASSPGGLSGNNEQFF. The CDR3 nucleotides are TGTGCCAGCAGTCCGGGGGGGCTATCGGGAAACAATGAGCAGTTCTTC. Using reference TRBV7-9 and TRBJ2-1 for the parts outside the CDR3, the full variable domain is DTGVSQNPRHKITKRGQNVTFRCDPISEHNRLYWYRQTLGQGPEFLTYFQNEAQLEKSRLLSDRFSAERPKGSFSTLEIQRTEQGDSAMYLCASSPGGLSGNNEQFFGPGTRLTVL.